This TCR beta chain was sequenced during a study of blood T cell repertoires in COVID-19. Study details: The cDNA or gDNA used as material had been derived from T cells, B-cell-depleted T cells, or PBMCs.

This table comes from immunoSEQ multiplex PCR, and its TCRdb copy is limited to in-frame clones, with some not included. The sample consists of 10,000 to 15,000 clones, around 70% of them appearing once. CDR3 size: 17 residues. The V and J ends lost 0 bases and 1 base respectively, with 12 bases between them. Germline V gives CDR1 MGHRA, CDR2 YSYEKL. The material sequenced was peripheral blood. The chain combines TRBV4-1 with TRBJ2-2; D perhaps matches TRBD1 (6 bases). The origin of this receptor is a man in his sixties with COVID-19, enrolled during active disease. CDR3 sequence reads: CASSQDPGQKNTGELFF. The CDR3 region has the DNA TGCGCCAGCAGCCAAGATCCGGGACAAAAGAACACCGGGGAGCTGTTTTTT.